Each of the 9 T cell receptor beta chains below was sequenced from the same sample in a study of T cell responses to AZD1222 COVID-19 vaccine (dated by TCRdb to the early 2020s). The method behind the library was the immunoSEQ multiplex PCR assay. In TCRdb, the immuneACCESS table is reduced to in-frame sequences with V and J assigned. These tables do not hold every clone; where another copy was compared, an unresolved V gene accounts for under half, and the others remain unexplained. This sample has tens of thousands of clones in its table, and around 84% of those were observed once. The ten largest clones represent under 25% of the sample. The time point label of this sample denotes: baseline before first vaccination. The sample here was peripheral blood, taken on day 0 of AZD1222 vaccination. The receptors here all came from an adult in good health.

This clone has only a few counts. The chain links TRBV4-2 to TRBJ2-3; weak D call: TRBD2 (5 bases). V was shortened by 0 bases and J by 4 bases, with 11 bases between the two germline ends. There are 15 residues in the CDR3. The germline V gene has CDR1 LGHNA and CDR2 YNFKEQ. The CDR3 DNA reads as TGTGCCAGCAGCCAAGACGGTGCGGGCCCAGATACGCAGTATTTT. Translating gives CASSQDGAGPDTQYF.

The chain recombines TRBV19 with TRBJ2-1; TRBD2 aligns across 13 bases. Germline loops: CDR1 LNHDA, CDR2 SQIVND (reference sequence). The V segment lost 1 base and the J segment 8 bases; nucleotides outside the gene matches: 5. The CDR3 spans 16 residues. CDR3 in DNA: TGTGCCAGTAGTATAGGGACTAGCGGGAGTCTCGATGAGCAGTTCTTC. Protein sequence: CASSIGTSGSLDEQFF.

This clone was counted many times. CDR3 residues: CASSIAAQGYSYEQYF. The CDR3 DNA sequence: TGTGCCAGTAGTATAGCCGCACAGGGCTACTCCTACGAGCAGTACTTC. The V and J genes are TRBV19 and TRBJ2-7; D is possibly TRBD1 (6 bases). Germline V gene sequence: CDR1 LNHDA, CDR2 SQIVND (reference sequence). CDR3 size: 16 residues. V lost 1 base and J 0 bases, leaving 13 bases between the germline ends.

CDR3: CASSYSRGLRPQHF. In nucleotides, the CDR3 is TGTGCCAGCAGTTACTCCAGGGGCTTGAGGCCCCAGCATTTT. The chain uses TRBV27 and TRBJ1-5; a weak D match, TRBD1 (6 bases). The CDR3 extends over 14 amino acids. The germline gives CDR1 MNHEY, CDR2 SMNVEV (reference sequence). The V and J ends lost 4 bases and 9 bases respectively, with 16 bases between them.

The V call is TRBV5-4, the J call TRBJ2-4, with 7 bases identical to TRBD2. In germline, CDR1 is SGHNT, CDR2 YYREEE (reference sequence). The CDR3 has 19 residues. The V segment lost 0 bases and the J segment 0 bases; nucleotides outside the gene matches: 12. The CDR3 region is CASSLAGGSAGQAKNIQYF. CDR3 bases: TGTGCCAGCAGCTTGGCGGGGGGTTCTGCGGGGCAAGCCAAAAACATTCAGTACTTC.

The chain links TRBV2 to TRBJ2-7; TRBD1 aligns across 7 bases. Per germline, CDR1 SNHLY and CDR2 FYNNEI. This CDR3 contains 13 residues. J gave up 2 bases and V 7 bases, and 5 bases lay outside the gene matches. This CDR3 is CASKQGTTYEQYF. In DNA, the CDR3 is TGTGCCAGCAAACAGGGGACAACCTACGAGCAGTACTTC. Together with reference TRBV2 and TRBJ2-7, the CDR3 gives the full variable domain: EPEVTQTPSHQVTQMGQEVILRCVPISNHLYFYWYRQILGQKVEFLVSFYNNEISEKSEIFDDQFSVERPDGSNFTLKIRSTKLEDSAMYFCASKQGTTYEQYFGPGTRLTVT.

CDR3 sequence reads: CASSQGPRQAGEKLFF. Here the CDR3 DNA reads TGTGCCAGCAGCCAAGGGCCTCGGCAGGCTGGTGAAAAACTGTTTTTT. The genes are TRBV4-2 and TRBJ1-4; no clear D. The germline gives CDR1 LGHNA, CDR2 YNFKEQ. V gave up 1 base and J gave up 7 bases, with 16 bases separating them. The CDR3 is 16 amino acids.

The V call is TRBV23-1, the J call TRBJ1-3; no firm D call. TRBV23-1 is an open reading frame, and its role is uncertain. V was shortened by 6 bases and J by 0 bases, with 18 bases between the two germline ends. This CDR3 comprises 17 residues. The CDR3 region has the DNA TGCGCCAGCAGCCCCTACAACTTCCTCCTCTCTGGAAACACCATATATTTT. It encodes CASSPYNFLLSGNTIYF.

The chain carries TRBV19 and TRBJ2-6; TRBD1 matches at 7 bases. Germline V gene data show CDR1 as LNHDA and CDR2 as SQIVND (reference sequence). CDR3 length: 19 residues. V was clipped by 3 bases and J by 0 bases; unmatched bases: 11. CDR3 loop: CASSIRWQGDSSGANVLTF. DNA of the CDR3: TGTGCCAGTAGTATTAGGTGGCAGGGGGATAGCTCTGGGGCCAACGTCCTGACTTTC.